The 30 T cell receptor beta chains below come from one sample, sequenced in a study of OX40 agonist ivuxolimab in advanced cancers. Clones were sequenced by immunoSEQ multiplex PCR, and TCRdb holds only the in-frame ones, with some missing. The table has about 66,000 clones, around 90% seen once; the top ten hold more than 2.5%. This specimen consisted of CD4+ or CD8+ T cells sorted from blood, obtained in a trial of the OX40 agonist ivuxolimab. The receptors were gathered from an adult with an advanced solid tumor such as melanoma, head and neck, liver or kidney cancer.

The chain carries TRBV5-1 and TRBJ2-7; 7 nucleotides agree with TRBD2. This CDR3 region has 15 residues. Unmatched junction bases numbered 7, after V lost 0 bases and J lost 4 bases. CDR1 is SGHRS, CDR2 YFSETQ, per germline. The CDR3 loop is CASSLVASGGYEQYF. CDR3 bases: TGCGCCAGCAGCTTGGTGGCTAGCGGAGGGTACGAGCAGTACTTC.

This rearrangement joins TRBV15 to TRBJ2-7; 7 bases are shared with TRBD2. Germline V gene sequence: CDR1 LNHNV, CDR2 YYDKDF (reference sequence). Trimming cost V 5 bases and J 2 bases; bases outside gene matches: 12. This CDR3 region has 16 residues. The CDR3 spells CATSRGGASGTYEQYF. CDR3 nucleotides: TGTGCCACCAGCCGTGGCGGGGCTAGCGGAACCTACGAGCAGTACTTC.

CDR3 residues: CASSLAGGLLAEAFF. The CDR3 region has the DNA TGCGCCAGCAGCTTGGCCGGGGGTTTGTTGGCTGAAGCTTTCTTT. The rearrangement links TRBV5-1 to TRBJ1-1; D possibly corresponds to TRBD1 (5 bases). The germline gives CDR1 SGHRS, CDR2 YFSETQ. The V end lost 0 bases, the J end lost 6 bases, and 15 bases lay between the germline ends. This CDR3 is built from 15 residues. The full variable domain, completed using reference TRBV5-1 and TRBJ1-1, is KAGVTQTPRYLIKTRGQQVTLSCSPISGHRSVSWYQQTPGQGLQFLFEYFSETQRNKGNFPGRFSGRQFSNSRSEMNVSTLELGDSALYLCASSLAGGLLAEAFFGQGTRLTVV.

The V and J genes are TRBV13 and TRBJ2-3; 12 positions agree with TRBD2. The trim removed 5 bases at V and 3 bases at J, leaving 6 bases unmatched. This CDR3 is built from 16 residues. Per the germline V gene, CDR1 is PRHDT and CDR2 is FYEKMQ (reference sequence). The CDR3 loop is CASSRLAGEWTDTQYF. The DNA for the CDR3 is TGTGCCAGCAGCCGACTAGCGGGAGAATGGACAGATACGCAGTATTTT. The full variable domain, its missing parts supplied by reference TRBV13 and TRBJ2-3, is AAGVIQSPRHLIKEKRETATLKCYPIPRHDTVYWYQQGPGQDPQFLISFYEKMQSDKGSIPDRFSAQQFSDYHSELNMSSLELGDSALYFCASSRLAGEWTDTQYFGPGTRLTVL.

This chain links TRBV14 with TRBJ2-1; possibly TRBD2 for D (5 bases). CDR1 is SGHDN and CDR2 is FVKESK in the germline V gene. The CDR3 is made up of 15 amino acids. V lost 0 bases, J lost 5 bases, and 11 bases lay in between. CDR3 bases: TGTGCCAGCAGCCAAGAGTCATTAGCGAACAATGAGCAGTTCTTC. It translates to CASSQESLANNEQFF.

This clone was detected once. CDR3 sequence: CASSKGRAGGRLSQPQHF. For the CDR3, the DNA is TGTGCCAGCAGCAAAGGACGGGCAGGGGGCCGTCTGAGTCAGCCCCAGCATTTT. The chain links TRBV21-1 to TRBJ1-5; whether TRBD1, the table's D call, matches the DNA was not checked. TRBV21-1 is assigned pseudogene status. The CDR3 length is 18 residues.

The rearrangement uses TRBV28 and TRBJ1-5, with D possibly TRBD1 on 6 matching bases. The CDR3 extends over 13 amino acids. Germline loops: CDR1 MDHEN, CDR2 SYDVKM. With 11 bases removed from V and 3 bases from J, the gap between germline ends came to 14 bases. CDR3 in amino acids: CAAGGTINQPQHF. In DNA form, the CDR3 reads TGTGCCGCGGGGGGGACAATCAATCAGCCCCAGCATTTT.

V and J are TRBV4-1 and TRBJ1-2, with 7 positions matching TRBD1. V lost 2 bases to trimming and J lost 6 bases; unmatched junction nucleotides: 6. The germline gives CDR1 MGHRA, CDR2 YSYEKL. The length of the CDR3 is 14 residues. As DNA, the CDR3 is TGCGCCAGCAGCCAACCAGACAGGGAGGATGGCTACACCTTC. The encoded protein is CASSQPDREDGYTF.

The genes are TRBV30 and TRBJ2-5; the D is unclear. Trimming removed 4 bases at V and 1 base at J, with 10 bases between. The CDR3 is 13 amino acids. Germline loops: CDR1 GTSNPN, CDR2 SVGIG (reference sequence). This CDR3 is CAWNLALQETQYF. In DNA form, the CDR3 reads TGTGCCTGGAACTTGGCGCTCCAAGAGACCCAGTACTTC.

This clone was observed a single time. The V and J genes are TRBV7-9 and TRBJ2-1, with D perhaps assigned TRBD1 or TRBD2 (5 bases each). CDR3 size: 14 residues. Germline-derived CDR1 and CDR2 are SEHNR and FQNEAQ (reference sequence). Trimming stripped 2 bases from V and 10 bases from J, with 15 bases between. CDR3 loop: CASSLRDPPSEQFF. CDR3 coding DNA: TGTGCCAGCAGCTTAAGGGACCCCCCCAGCGAGCAGTTCTTC.

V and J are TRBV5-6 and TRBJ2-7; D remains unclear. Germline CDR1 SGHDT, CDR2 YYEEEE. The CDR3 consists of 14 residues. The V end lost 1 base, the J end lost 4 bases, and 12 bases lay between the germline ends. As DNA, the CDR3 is TGTGCCAGCAGCTTGCTCAGCCCCCCGTACGAGCAGTACTTC. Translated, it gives CASSLLSPPYEQYF.

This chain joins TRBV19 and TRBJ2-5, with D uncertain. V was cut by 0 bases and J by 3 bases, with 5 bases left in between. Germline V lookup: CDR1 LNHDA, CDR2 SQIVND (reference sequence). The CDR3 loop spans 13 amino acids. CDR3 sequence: CASSIDKEETQYF. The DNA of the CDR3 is TGTGCCAGTAGTATAGATAAGGAAGAGACCCAGTACTTC.

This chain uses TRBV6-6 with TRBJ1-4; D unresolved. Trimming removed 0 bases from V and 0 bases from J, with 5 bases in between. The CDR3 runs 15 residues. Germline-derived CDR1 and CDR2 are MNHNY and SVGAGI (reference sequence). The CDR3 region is CASSYSSPTNEKLFF. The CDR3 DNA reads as TGTGCCAGCAGTTACTCGAGTCCAACTAATGAAAAACTGTTTTTT.

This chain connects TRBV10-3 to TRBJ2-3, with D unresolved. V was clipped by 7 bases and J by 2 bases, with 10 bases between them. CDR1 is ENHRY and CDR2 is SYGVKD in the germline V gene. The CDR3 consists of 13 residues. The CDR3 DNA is TGTGCCATCAACTTGGACGTCACAGATACGCAGTATTTT. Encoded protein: CAINLDVTDTQYF.

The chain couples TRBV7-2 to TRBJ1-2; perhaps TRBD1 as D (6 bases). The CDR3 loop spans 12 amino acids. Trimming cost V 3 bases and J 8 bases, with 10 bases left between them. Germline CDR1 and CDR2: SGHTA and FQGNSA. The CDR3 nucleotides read TGTGCCAGCAGCTTGCAGGGGCAGGGCTACACCTTC. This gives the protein CASSLQGQGYTF.

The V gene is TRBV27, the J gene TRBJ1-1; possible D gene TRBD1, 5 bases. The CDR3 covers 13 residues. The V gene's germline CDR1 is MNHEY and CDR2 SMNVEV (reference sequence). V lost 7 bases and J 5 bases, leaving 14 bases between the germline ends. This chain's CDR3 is CASNREGSTEAFF. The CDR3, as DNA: TGTGCCAGCAATCGGGAGGGGAGTACTGAAGCTTTCTTT.

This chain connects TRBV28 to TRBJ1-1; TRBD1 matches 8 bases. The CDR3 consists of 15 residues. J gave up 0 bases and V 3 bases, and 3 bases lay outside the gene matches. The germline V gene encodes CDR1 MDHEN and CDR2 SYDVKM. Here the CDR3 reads CASSFLTGVNTEAFF. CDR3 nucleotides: TGTGCCAGCAGTTTCCTGACAGGGGTGAACACTGAAGCTTTCTTT.

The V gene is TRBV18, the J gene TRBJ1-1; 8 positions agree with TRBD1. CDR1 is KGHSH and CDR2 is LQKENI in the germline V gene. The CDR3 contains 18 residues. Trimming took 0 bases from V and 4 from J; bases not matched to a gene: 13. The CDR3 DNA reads TGTGCCAGCTCACCACCTAGCACAGGGGGACATATGGGCACTGAAGCTTTCTTT. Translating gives CASSPPSTGGHMGTEAFF.

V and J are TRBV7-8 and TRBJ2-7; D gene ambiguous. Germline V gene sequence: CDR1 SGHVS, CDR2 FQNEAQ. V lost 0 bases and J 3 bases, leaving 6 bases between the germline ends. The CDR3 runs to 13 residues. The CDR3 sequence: CASSLARRYEQYF. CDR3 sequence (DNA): TGTGCCAGCAGCTTAGCCAGACGCTACGAGCAGTACTTC.

The DNA of the CDR3 is TGTGCCAGCAGCGCGGGACAGGGCTTCGGCGAGCAGTACTTC. Translated: CASSAGQGFGEQYF. The chain combines TRBV9 with TRBJ2-7, with 9 positions matching TRBD1. Losses at the gene ends were 3 bases for V and 6 bases for J; bases not matched to a gene: 7. Germline lookup yields CDR1 SGDLS and CDR2 YYNGEE. This CDR3 comprises 14 residues.

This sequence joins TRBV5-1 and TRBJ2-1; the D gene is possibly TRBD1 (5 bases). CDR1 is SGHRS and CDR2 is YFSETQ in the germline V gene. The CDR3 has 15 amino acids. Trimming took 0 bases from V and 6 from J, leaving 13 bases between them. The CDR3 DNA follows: TGCGCCAGCAGCTTGGATCCAGGGCGCCGCAATGAGCAGTTCTTC. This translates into CASSLDPGRRNEQFF.

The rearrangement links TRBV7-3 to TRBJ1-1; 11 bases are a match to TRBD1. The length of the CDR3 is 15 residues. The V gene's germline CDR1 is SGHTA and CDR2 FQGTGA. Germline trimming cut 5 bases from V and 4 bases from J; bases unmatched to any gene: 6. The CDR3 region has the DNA TGTGCCAGCAGCCCCGGACAGGGGGCGGTCACTGAAGCTTTCTTT. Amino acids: CASSPGQGAVTEAFF. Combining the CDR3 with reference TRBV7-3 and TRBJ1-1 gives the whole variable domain GAGVSQTPSNKVTEKGKYVELRCDPISGHTALYWYRQSLGQGPEFLIYFQGTGAADDSGLPNDRFFAVRPEGSVSTLKIQRTERGDSAVYLCASSPGQGAVTEAFFGQGTRLTVV.

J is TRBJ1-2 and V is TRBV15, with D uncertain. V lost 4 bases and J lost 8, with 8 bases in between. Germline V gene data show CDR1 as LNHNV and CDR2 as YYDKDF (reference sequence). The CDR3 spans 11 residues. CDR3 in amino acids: CATSTGGGYTF. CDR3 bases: TGTGCCACCAGCACGGGCGGGGGCTACACCTTC.

The CDR3 region is CASSLAGVGFYEQYF. CDR3 sequence (DNA): TGTGCCAGCAGCTTAGCGGGAGTTGGGTTTTACGAGCAGTACTTC. The genes are TRBV5-5 and TRBJ2-7; 8 bases map to TRBD2. CDR1 is SGHKS and CDR2 is YYEKEE in the germline V gene (reference sequence). The CDR3 is made up of 15 amino acids. V was pared by 2 bases and J by 4 bases, with 8 bases of the junction left unmatched. The variable domain in full, with the rest retrieved from reference TRBV5-5 and TRBJ2-7, is DAGVTQSPTHLIKTRGQQVTLRCSPISGHKSVSWYQQVLGQGPQFIFQYYEKEERGRGNFPDRFSARQFPNYSSELNVNALLLGDSALYLCASSLAGVGFYEQYFGPGTRLTVT.

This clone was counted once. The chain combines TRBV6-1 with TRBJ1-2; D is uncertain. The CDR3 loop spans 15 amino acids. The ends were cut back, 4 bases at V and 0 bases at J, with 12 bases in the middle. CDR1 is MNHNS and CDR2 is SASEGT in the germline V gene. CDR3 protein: CASSALTVANYGYTF. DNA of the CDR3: TGTGCCAGCAGTGCCCTGACGGTAGCTAACTATGGCTACACCTTC.

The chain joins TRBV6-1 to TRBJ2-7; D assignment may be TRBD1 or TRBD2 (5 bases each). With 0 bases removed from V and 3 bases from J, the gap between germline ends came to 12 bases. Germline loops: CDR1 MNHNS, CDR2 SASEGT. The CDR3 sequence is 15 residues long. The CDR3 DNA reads TGTGCCAGCAGTGAAGCAGGGACCGACTTCTACGAGCAGTACTTC. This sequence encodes CASSEAGTDFYEQYF.

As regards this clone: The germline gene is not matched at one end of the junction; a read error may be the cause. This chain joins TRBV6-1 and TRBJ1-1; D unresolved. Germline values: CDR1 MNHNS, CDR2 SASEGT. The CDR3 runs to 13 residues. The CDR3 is CASSFVRNAEAFF. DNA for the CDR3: TGTGCCAGCAGTTTTGTTCGGAACGCTGAAGCTTTCTTT.

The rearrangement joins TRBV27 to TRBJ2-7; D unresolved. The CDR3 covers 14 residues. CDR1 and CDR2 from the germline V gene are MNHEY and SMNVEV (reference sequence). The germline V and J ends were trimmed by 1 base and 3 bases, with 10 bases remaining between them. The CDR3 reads CASSLFSPGYEQYF. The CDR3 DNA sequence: TGTGCCAGCAGTTTATTCTCGCCGGGCTACGAGCAGTACTTC.

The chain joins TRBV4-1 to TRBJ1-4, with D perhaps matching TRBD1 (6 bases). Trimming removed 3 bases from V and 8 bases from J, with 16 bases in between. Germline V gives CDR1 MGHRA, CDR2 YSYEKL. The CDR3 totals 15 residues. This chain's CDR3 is CASSHQQGLTEKLFF. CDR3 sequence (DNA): TGCGCCAGCAGCCACCAACAGGGTCTCACAGAAAAACTGTTTTTT.

DNA for the CDR3: TGTGCCAGCAGCTTAGTCCAGGGGATGTACGAGCAGTACTTC. It codes for CASSLVQGMYEQYF. V is TRBV11-2 and J is TRBJ2-7; D possibly corresponds to TRBD1 (6 bases). The CDR3 is made up of 14 amino acids. Deletions cut 1 base from V and 4 bases from J, with 11 bases between. The V gene's germline CDR1 is SGHAT and CDR2 FQNNGV.